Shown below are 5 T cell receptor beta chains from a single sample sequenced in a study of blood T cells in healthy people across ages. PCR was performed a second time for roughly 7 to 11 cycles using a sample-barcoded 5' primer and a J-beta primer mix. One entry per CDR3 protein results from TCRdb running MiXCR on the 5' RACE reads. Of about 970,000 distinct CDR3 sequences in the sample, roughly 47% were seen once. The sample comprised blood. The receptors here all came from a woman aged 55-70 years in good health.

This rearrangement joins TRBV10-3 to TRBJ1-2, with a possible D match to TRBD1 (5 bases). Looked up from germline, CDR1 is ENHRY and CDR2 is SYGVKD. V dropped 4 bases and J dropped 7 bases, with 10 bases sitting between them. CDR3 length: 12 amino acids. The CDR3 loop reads CAISGGSGGYTF. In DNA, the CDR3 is TGTGCCATCAGTGGGGGGTCTGGTGGCTACACCTTC.

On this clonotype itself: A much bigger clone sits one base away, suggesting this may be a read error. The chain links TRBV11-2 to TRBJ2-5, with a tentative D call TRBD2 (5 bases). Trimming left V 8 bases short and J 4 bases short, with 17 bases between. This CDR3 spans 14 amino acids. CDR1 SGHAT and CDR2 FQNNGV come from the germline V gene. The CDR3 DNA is TGTGCCAGCCGAAACCGGGAATACCTAGAGACCCAGTACTTC. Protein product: CASRNREYLETQYF.

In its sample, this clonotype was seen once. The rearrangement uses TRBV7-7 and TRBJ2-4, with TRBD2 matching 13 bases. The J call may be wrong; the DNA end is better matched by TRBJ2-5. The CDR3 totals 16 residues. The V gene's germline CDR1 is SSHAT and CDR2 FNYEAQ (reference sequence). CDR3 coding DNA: TGTGCCAGCAGCCGGACTAGCGGGAGTGTGGGTGAGACCCAGTACTTC. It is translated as CASSRTSGSVGETQYF.

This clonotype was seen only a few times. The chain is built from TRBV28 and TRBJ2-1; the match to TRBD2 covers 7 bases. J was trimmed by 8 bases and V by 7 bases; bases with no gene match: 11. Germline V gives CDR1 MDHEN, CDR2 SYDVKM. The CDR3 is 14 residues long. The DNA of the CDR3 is TGTGCCAGCAACTGGGGGGGTCCCTCATATGAGCAGTTCTTC. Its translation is CASNWGGPSYEQFF.

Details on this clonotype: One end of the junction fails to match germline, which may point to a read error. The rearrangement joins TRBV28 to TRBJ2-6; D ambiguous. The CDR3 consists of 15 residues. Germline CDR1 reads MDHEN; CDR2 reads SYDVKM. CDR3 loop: CANSVSSAGANVLTF. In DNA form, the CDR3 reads TGTGCCAACAGTGTGTCTTCGGCTGGGGCCAACGTCCTGACTTTC.